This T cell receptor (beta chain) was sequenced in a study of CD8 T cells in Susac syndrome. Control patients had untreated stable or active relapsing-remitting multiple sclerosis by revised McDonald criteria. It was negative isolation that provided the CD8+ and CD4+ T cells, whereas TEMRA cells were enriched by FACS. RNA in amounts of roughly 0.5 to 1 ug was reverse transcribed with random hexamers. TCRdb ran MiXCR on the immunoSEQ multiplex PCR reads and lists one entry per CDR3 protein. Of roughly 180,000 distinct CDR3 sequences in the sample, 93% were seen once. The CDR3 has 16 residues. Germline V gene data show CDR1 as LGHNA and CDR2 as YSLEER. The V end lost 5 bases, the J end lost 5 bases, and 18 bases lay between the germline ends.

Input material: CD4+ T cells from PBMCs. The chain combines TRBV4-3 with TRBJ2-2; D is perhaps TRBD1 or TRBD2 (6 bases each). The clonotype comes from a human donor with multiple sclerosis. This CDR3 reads CASSFLGGLQTGELFF. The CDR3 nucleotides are TGCGCCAGCAGCTTTTTAGGGGGGTTACAAACCGGGGAGCTGTTTTTT.